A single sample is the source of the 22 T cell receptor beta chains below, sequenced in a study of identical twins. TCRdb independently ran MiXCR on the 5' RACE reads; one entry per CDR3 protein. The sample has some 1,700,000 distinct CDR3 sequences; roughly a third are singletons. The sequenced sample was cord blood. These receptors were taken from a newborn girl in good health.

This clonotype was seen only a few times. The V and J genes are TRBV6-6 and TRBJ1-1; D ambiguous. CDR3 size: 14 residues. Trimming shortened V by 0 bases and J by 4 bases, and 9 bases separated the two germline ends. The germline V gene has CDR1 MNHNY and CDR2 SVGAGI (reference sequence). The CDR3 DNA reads TGTGCCAGCAGTTACTCGAACAAGGTCACTGAAGCTTTCTTT. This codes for CASSYSNKVTEAFF.

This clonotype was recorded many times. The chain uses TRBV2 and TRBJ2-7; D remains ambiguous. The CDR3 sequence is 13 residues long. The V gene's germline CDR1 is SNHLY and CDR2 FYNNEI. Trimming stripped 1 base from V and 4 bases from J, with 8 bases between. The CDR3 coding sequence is TGTGCCAGCAGTGAAGGCAGGCGTTACGAGCAGTACTTC. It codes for CASSEGRRYEQYF.

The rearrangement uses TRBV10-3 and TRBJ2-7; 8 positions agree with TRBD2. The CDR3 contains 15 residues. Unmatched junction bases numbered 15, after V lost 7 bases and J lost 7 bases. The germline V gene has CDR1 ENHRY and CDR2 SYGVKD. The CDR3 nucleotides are TGTGCCATCAAGCCCAATTCGGGAGGGGCTAATGAGCAGTACTTC. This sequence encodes CAIKPNSGGANEQYF.

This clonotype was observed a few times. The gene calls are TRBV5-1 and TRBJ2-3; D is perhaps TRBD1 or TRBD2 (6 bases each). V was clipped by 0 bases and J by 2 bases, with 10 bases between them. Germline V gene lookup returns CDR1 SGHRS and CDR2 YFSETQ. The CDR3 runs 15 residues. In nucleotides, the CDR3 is TGCGCCAGCAGCTTGGCGGGGGCCGTCACAGATACGCAGTATTTT. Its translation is CASSLAGAVTDTQYF.

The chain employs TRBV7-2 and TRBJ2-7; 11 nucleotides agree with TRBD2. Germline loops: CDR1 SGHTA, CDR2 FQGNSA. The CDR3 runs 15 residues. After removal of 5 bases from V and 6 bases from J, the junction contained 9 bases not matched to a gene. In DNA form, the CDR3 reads TGTGCCAGCAGCAAAACTAGCGGGAGTGAAAGCGAGCAGTACTTC. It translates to CASSKTSGSESEQYF.

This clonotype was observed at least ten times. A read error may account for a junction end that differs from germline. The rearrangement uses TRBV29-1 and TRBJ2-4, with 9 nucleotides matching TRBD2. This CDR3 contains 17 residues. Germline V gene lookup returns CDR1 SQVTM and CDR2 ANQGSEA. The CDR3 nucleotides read TGCAGCGTGGAAGGGGTTAGGCCTAGCGGGATCGGAAACATTCAGTACTTC. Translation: CSVEGVRPSGIGNIQYF.

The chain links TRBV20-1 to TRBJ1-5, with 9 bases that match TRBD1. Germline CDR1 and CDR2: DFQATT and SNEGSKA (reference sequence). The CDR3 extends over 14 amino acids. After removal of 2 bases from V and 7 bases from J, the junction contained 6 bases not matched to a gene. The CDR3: CSARSGQGGQPQHF. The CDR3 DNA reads TGCAGTGCTAGATCGGGACAGGGAGGCCAGCCCCAGCATTTT.

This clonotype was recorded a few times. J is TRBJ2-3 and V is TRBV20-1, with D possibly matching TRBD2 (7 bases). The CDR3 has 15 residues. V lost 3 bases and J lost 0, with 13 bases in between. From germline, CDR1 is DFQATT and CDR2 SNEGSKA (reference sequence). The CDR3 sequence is CSASLRGGSTDTQYF. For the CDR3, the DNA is TGCAGTGCTAGCCTGAGGGGGGGTAGCACAGATACGCAGTATTTT.

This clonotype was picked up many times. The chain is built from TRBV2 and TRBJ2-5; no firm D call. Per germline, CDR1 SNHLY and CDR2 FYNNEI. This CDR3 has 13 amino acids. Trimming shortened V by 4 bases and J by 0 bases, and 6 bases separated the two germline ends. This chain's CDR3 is CASSVVDQETQYF. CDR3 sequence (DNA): TGTGCCAGCAGTGTGGTCGACCAAGAGACCCAGTACTTC. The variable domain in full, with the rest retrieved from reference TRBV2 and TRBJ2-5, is EPEVTQTPSHQVTQMGQEVILRCVPISNHLYFYWYRQILGQKVEFLVSFYNNEISEKSEIFDDQFSVERPDGSNFTLKIRSTKLEDSAMYFCASSVVDQETQYFGPGTRLLVL.

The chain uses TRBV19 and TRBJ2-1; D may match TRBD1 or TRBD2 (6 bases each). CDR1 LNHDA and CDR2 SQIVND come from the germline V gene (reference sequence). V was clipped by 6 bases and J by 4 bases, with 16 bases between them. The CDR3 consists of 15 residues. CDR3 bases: TGTGCCAGTAGATTAACTAGCCAGGGGTACAATGAGCAGTTCTTC. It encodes CASRLTSQGYNEQFF.

The CDR3 DNA is TGTGCCAGCACGGGGGACCTACAAGAGACCCAGTACTTC. Its protein product is CASTGDLQETQYF. This rearrangement joins TRBV2 to TRBJ2-5; perhaps TRBD2 as D (6 bases). CDR1 is SNHLY and CDR2 is FYNNEI in the germline V gene. V lost 7 bases to trimming and J lost 2 bases, with 11 bases between them. The CDR3 spans 13 residues.

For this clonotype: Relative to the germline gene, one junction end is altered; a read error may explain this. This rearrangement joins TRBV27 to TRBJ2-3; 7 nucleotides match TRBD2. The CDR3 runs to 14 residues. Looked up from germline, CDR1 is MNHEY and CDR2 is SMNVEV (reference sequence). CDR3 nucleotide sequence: TGTGCCAGCAGGCGCGGGAGCTACACAGGTACGCAGTATTTT. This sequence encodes CASRRGSYTGTQYF.

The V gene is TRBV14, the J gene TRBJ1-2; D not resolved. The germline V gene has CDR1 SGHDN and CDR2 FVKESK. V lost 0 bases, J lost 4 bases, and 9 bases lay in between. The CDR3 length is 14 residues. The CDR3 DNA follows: TGTGCCAGCAGCCAAGAGGGGATAGCCTATGGCTACACCTTC. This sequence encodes CASSQEGIAYGYTF. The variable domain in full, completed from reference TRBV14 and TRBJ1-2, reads EAGVTQFPSHSVIEKGQTVTLRCDPISGHDNLYWYRRVMGKEIKFLLHFVKESKQDESGMPNNRFLAERTGGTYSTLKVQPAELEDSGVYFCASSQEGIAYGYTFGSGTRLTVV.

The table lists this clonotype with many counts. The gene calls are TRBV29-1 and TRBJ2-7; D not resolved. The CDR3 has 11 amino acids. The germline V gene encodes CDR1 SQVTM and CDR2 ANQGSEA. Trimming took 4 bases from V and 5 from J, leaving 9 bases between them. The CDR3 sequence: CSVGEGNEQYF. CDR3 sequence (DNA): TGCAGCGTTGGGGAAGGGAACGAGCAGTACTTC.

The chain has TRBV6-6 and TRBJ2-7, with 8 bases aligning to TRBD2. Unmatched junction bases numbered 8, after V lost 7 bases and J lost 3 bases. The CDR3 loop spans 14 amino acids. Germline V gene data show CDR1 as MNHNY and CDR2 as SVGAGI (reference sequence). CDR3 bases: TGTGCCAGCACCGAGCTAGCGGGCCTCTACGAGCAGTACTTC. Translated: CASTELAGLYEQYF.

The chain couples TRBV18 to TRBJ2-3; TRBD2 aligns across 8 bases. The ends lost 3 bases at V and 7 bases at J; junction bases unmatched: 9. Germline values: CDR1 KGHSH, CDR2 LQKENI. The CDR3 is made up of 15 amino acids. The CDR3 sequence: CASSPPGLEWYTQYF. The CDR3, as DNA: TGTGCCAGCTCACCTCCGGGACTAGAGTGGTATACGCAGTATTTT. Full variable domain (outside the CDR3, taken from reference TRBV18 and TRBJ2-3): NAGVMQNPRHLVRRRGQEARLRCSPMKGHSHVYWYRQLPEEGLKFMVYLQKENIIDESGMPKERFSAEFPKEGPSILRIQQVVRGDSAAYFCASSPPGLEWYTQYFGPGTRLTVL.

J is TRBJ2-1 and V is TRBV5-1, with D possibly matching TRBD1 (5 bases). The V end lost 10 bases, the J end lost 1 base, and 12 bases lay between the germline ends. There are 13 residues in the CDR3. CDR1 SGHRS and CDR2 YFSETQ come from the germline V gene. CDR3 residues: CAGNTGSYNEQFF. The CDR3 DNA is TGCGCCGGCAATACAGGTTCCTACAATGAGCAGTTCTTC. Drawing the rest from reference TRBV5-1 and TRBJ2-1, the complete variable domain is KAGVTQTPRYLIKTRGQQVTLSCSPISGHRSVSWYQQTPGQGLQFLFEYFSETQRNKGNFPGRFSGRQFSNSRSEMNVSTLELGDSALYLCAGNTGSYNEQFFGPGTRLTVL.

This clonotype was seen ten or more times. This CDR3 is CASSLGRGAFF. The CDR3 bases are TGTGCCAGCAGTTTAGGCAGGGGGGCTTTCTTT. The genes are TRBV12-3 or TRBV12-4 and TRBJ1-1; 7 bases match TRBD1. The CDR3 covers 11 residues. Trimming removed 1 base from V and 11 bases from J; junction bases left unmatched: 1.

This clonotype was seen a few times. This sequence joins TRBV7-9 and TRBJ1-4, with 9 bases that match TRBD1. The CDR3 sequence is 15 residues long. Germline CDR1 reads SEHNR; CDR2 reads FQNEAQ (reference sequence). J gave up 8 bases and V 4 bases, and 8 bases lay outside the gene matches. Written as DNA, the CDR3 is TGTGCCAGCAGCTCCCACAGGGGGCAATACGAAAAACTGTTTTTT. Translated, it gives CASSSHRGQYEKLFF.

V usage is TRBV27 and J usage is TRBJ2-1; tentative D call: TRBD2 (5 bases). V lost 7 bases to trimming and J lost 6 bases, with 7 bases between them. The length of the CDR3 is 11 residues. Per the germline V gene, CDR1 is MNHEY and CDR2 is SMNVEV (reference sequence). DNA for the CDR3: TGTGCCAGCACTAGCACCAATGAGCAGTTCTTC. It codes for CASTSTNEQFF.

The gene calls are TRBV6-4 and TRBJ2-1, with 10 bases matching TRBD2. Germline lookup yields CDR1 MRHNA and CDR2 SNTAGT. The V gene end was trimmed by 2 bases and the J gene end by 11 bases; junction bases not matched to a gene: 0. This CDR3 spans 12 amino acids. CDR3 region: CASSDTSGKQFF. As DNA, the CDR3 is TGTGCCAGCAGTGACACTAGCGGGAAGCAGTTCTTC.

This chain's CDR3 is CASSLGHIGLMTPGAKNIQYF. CDR3 in DNA: TGCGCCAGCAGCTTGGGACATATTGGCTTAATGACCCCAGGAGCCAAAAACATTCAGTACTTC. V usage is TRBV5-1 and J usage is TRBJ2-4; D is unresolved. CDR1 is SGHRS, CDR2 YFSETQ, per germline. The CDR3 length is 21 residues. Trimming removed 0 bases at V and 0 bases at J, with 25 bases between. Variable domain in full (rest from reference TRBV5-1 and TRBJ2-4): KAGVTQTPRYLIKTRGQQVTLSCSPISGHRSVSWYQQTPGQGLQFLFEYFSETQRNKGNFPGRFSGRQFSNSRSEMNVSTLELGDSALYLCASSLGHIGLMTPGAKNIQYFGAGTRLSVL.